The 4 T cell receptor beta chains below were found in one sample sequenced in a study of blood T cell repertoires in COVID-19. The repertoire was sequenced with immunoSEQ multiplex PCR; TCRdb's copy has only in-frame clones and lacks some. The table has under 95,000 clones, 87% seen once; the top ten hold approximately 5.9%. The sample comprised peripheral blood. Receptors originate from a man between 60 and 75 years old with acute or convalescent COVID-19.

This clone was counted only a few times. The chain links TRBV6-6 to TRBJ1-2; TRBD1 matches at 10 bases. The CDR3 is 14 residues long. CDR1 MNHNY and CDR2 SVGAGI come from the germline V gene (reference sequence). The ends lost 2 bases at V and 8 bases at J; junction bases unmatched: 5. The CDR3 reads CASSYTGTGEGYTF. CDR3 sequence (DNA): TGTGCCAGCAGTTACACCGGGACAGGGGAAGGCTACACCTTC.

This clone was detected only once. The CDR3 DNA follows: TGTGCCTGGAGTGTCACTGGGAGAGTCACCGGGGAGCTGTTTTTT. As protein: CAWSVTGRVTGELFF. The rearrangement links TRBV30 to TRBJ2-2, with a weak D call TRBD2 (5 bases). Per the germline V gene, CDR1 is GTSNPN and CDR2 is SVGIG (reference sequence). This CDR3 contains 15 residues. V was trimmed by 0 bases and J by 4 bases, leaving 12 bases between them.

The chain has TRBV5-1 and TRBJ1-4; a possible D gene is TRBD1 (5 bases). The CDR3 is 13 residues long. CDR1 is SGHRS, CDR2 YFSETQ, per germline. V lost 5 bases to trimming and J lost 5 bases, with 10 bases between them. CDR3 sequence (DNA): TGCGCCAGCAGTCCAGGGCAGAATGAAAAACTGTTTTTT. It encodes CASSPGQNEKLFF.

CDR3 nucleotides: TGTGCCTGGAACAGGGGTAGCAATCAGCCCCAGCATTTT. This gives the protein CAWNRGSNQPQHF. V and J are TRBV30 and TRBJ1-5, with 7 bases aligning to TRBD1. Per the germline V gene, CDR1 is GTSNPN and CDR2 is SVGIG (reference sequence). The CDR3 extends over 13 amino acids. The J segment lost 0 bases and the V segment lost 4 bases, leaving 0 bases of the junction unmatched.